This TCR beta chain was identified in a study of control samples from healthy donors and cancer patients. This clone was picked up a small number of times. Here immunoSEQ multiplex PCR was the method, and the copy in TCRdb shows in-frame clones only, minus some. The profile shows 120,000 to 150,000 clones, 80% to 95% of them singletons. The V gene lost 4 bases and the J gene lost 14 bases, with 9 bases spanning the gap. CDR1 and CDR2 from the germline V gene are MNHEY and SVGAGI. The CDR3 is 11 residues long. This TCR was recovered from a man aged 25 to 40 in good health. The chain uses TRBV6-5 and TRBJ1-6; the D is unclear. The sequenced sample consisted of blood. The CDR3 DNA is TGTGCCAGCAGTTTTAGGCCATCCCTCCACTTT. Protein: CASSFRPSLHF.